The present T cell receptor (beta chain) was sequenced within a study of shared clonotypes between healthy human individuals. The CDR3 runs 13 residues. Germline V lookup: CDR1 LNHDA, CDR2 SQIVND (reference sequence). Sorted-subset replicate PCR reactions were performed with approximately 200 ng DNA, corresponding to about 32,000 T cell genomes. Per the original data handling: Filtering differed because ImmunoSEQ produced junction-only sequences that carried no quality scores. Assay used: immunoSEQ multiplex PCR; TCRdb lists only in-frame clones, some missing. The V and J calls and clone size come from that table; D and trimming were worked out from the DNA. The sample contains nearly 600,000 clones, roughly 96% of which appear only once. CD45RO-negative CD8 cells positively selected for CCR7 made up the naive population, which excluded terminally differentiated effector memory CD45RA+ cells. About this clone itself: At one of its ends the junction is not consistent with the germline gene, which may arise from a read error.

The gene calls are TRBV19 and TRBJ1-5, with D possibly TRBD1 on 5 matching bases. Sequenced: naive CD8+ T cells sorted from blood. This sequence originates from a woman aged 25-40 years in good health. This CDR3 reads CASSMWGKQPQHF. The CDR3 DNA reads as TGTGCCAGTAGTATGTGGGGCAAACAGCCCCAGCATTTT.